The next 28 T cell receptor beta chains were all read from a single sample in a study of cytomegalovirus exposure and HLA in healthy donors. A multiplex PCR was run with 60 Vbeta primers and 13 Jbeta primers. Some clones are missing from TCRdb's copy, which holds only in-frame ones; the method was immunoSEQ multiplex PCR. The top ten clones hold around 3.5% of a sample with some 180,000 clones, around 84% of them seen once. The sequenced sample consisted of PBMCs. Receptors originate from a man aged 40-50 years in good health and CMV-seropositive.

The V gene is TRBV9, the J gene TRBJ2-3; TRBD2 matches at 10 bases. The CDR3 totals 17 residues. V dropped 2 bases and J dropped 3; count of bases not matched to a gene: 9. The germline gives CDR1 SGDLS, CDR2 YYNGEE. The CDR3 nucleotides read TGTGCCAGCAGCGTGGGGGCTAGCGGGAGTGGAACAGATACGCAGTATTTT. Amino acids: CASSVGASGSGTDTQYF.

This chain uses TRBV10-3 with TRBJ2-5, with 9 bases matching TRBD1. The CDR3 runs to 14 residues. The germline V gene encodes CDR1 ENHRY and CDR2 SYGVKD. Unmatched junction bases numbered 5, after V lost 5 bases and J lost 4 bases. The CDR3 DNA reads as TGTGCCATCAGTAATCCGGGACAGGGAGAGACCCAGTACTTC. Its protein is CAISNPGQGETQYF.

The chain employs TRBV15 and TRBJ1-5; TRBD1 is a possible D gene (6 bases). Germline V gives CDR1 LNHNV, CDR2 YYDKDF (reference sequence). V was trimmed by 0 bases and J by 11 bases, leaving 23 bases between them. The CDR3 extends over 17 amino acids. The CDR3 here is CATSRDLQGGGRSAQHF. The CDR3 bases are TGTGCCACCAGCAGAGATTTACAGGGTGGTGGCAGGTCAGCCCAGCATTTT.

The chain has TRBV7-9 and TRBJ2-7, with 8 nucleotides matching TRBD1. The length of the CDR3 is 15 residues. The V and J ends lost 3 bases and 9 bases, in that order; junction bases with no gene match: 13. The germline CDR1 and CDR2 sequences are SEHNR and FQNEAQ (reference sequence). CDR3: CASSLAGTGLMGQYF. DNA of the CDR3: TGTGCCAGCAGCTTGGCCGGGACAGGTCTTATGGGGCAGTACTTC.

This clone has just one count. The chain recombines TRBV18 with TRBJ2-3; 8 bases are a match to TRBD1. This CDR3 comprises 14 residues. Per the germline V gene, CDR1 is KGHSH and CDR2 is LQKENI. V shed 8 bases and J 6 bases; nucleotides not matched to a gene: 10. This chain's CDR3 is CASRPRGPRDTQYF. Written as DNA, the CDR3 is TGTGCCAGCAGACCCAGGGGGCCCCGGGATACGCAGTATTTT.

The V gene is TRBV11-3, the J gene TRBJ2-3; 11 nucleotides align to TRBD2. Losses at the gene ends were 5 bases for V and 3 bases for J; bases not matched to a gene: 13. The CDR3 runs 18 residues. Germline V lookup: CDR1 SGHNT, CDR2 YENEEA. The CDR3 reads CASSKSKVGTSGTDTQYF. CDR3 bases: TGTGCCAGCAGCAAATCGAAAGTTGGGACTAGCGGAACAGATACGCAGTATTTT.

V gene TRBV19 combines with J gene TRBJ1-5; TRBD1 might be the D (5 bases). CDR3 size: 17 residues. V lost 5 bases and J lost 2, with 19 bases in between. The germline gives CDR1 LNHDA, CDR2 SQIVND (reference sequence). The CDR3 DNA sequence: TGTGCCAGTAGTCCCACCGGGGGGGGTTTAGGCAATCAGCCCCAGCATTTT. Its protein is CASSPTGGGLGNQPQHF. Using reference TRBV19 and TRBJ1-5 for the parts outside the CDR3, the full variable domain is DGGITQSPKYLFRKEGQNVTLSCEQNLNHDAMYWYRQDPGQGLRLIYYSQIVNDFQKGDIAEGYSVSREKKESFPLTVTSAQKNPTAFYLCASSPTGGGLGNQPQHFGDGTRLSIL.

The CDR3 nucleotides are TGTGCCAGCAGCTTAGGGCTAGTGGATACGCAGTATTTT. This sequence encodes CASSLGLVDTQYF. The chain recombines TRBV7-2 with TRBJ2-3; D unclear. This CDR3 has 13 amino acids. The V and J ends lost 1 base and 6 bases respectively, with 8 bases between them. Germline V CDR1 and CDR2: SGHTA, FQGNSA.

The chain links TRBV2 to TRBJ1-2, with 7 bases that match TRBD1. The CDR3 has 14 residues. J lost 8 bases, V lost 6 bases, and 12 bases had no gene match. Germline-derived CDR1 and CDR2 are SNHLY and FYNNEI. CDR3 in amino acids: CASRLGQSSAGYTF. The CDR3 DNA follows: TGTGCCAGCAGGTTGGGACAGTCATCTGCGGGCTACACCTTC.

This rearrangement joins TRBV6-4 to TRBJ1-1; D is undetermined. The ends were cut back, 8 bases at V and 1 base at J, with 20 bases in the middle. The CDR3 runs to 16 residues. Germline CDR1 and CDR2: MRHNA and SNTAGT. CDR3 nucleotide sequence: TGTGCCAGCTCCAAGGAACCGAGTGGCGGGAACACTGAAGCTTTCTTT. This codes for CASSKEPSGGNTEAFF.

This chain joins TRBV6-5 and TRBJ1-3, with no clear D. The V and J ends lost 4 bases and 4 bases respectively, with 14 bases between them. The germline V gene has CDR1 MNHEY and CDR2 SVGAGI. The CDR3 extends over 15 amino acids. DNA for the CDR3: TGTGCCAGCAGTTCATCCCCGACCGGGGGAAACACCATATATTTT. Protein: CASSSSPTGGNTIYF.

The chain recombines TRBV28 with TRBJ2-5; 9 nucleotides match TRBD2. The J call is doubtful: the DNA matches TRBJ2-7 better. The CDR3 runs to 17 residues. Germline V gene lookup returns CDR1 MDHEN and CDR2 SYDVKM. The CDR3 coding sequence is TGTGCCAGCAGCCCCGGTCGGGCGGGAGGGCTATGGGGCGAGCAGTACTTC. This codes for CASSPGRAGGLWGEQYF.

The chain uses TRBV6-6 and TRBJ2-3, with 12 bases fitting TRBD2. V lost 6 bases, J lost 3 bases, and 4 bases stayed unmatched. This CDR3 has 15 amino acids. CDR1 and CDR2 (germline): MNHNY, SVGAGI (reference sequence). The CDR3 is CASSPGLAGTDTQYF. The CDR3, as DNA: TGTGCCAGCAGCCCCGGACTAGCGGGGACAGATACGCAGTATTTT.

The chain links TRBV6-1 to TRBJ1-2, with 9 positions matching TRBD1. The germline gives CDR1 MNHNS, CDR2 SASEGT. V lost 4 bases to trimming and J lost 7 bases; unmatched junction nucleotides: 1. The CDR3 covers 12 residues. The CDR3 protein is CASSGTGAGYTF. For the CDR3, the DNA is TGTGCCAGCAGTGGGACAGGGGCTGGCTACACCTTC.

CDR3 in amino acids: CASSPREGGETQYF. In DNA, the CDR3 is TGTGCCAGCAGCCCGAGGGAGGGTGGGGAGACCCAGTACTTC. V gene TRBV11-3 combines with J gene TRBJ2-5, with 7 bases that match TRBD2. CDR1 SGHNT and CDR2 YENEEA come from the germline V gene. The ends lost 5 bases at V and 5 bases at J; junction bases unmatched: 8. This CDR3 has 14 residues. The whole variable domain, remainder taken from reference TRBV11-3 and TRBJ2-5, is EAGVVQSPRYKIIEKKQPVAFWCNPISGHNTLYWYLQNLGQGPELLIRYENEEAVDDSQLPKDRFSAERLKGVDSTLKIQPAELGDSAVYLCASSPREGGETQYFGPGTRLLVL.

The chain has TRBV19 and TRBJ2-1; TRBD2 matches 11 bases. Germline values: CDR1 LNHDA, CDR2 SQIVND (reference sequence). The V segment lost 1 base and the J segment 0 bases; nucleotides outside the gene matches: 8. The CDR3 covers 19 residues. CDR3 nucleotide sequence: TGTGCCAGTAGTATAGCCCCGGGACTAGCGGTTAGCTCCTACAATGAGCAGTTCTTC. It specifies CASSIAPGLAVSSYNEQFF.

This clone was counted only a few times. This chain joins TRBV6-5 and TRBJ2-2, with D unclear. V lost 6 bases and J 5 bases, leaving 10 bases between the germline ends. There are 13 residues in the CDR3. Germline V gives CDR1 MNHEY, CDR2 SVGAGI. CDR3 loop: CASSAQSTGELFF. The CDR3, as DNA: TGTGCCAGCAGCGCTCAGTCTACCGGGGAGCTGTTTTTT.

The sample holds one count of this clone. V usage is TRBV18 and J usage is TRBJ1-5; D may be TRBD1 (6 bases). Between the trimmed V and J ends, which lost 2 bases and 8 bases, there was a span of 19 bases. Germline CDR1 is KGHSH and CDR2 is LQKENI. This CDR3 has 16 residues. The CDR3 is CASSPGRDTTWEPQHF. The CDR3 region has the DNA TGTGCCAGCTCACCAGGAAGGGACACCACCTGGGAGCCCCAGCATTTT.

The chain has TRBV12-5 and TRBJ2-3, with TRBD2 as a possible D gene (5 bases). There are 16 residues in the CDR3. Between the trimmed V and J ends, which lost 4 bases and 1 base, there was a span of 15 bases. CDR1 is LGHNT and CDR2 is FRNRAP in the germline V gene. In DNA form, the CDR3 reads TGTGCTAGTGGTTCGGGCCGGAGGACCGGCACAGATACGCAGTATTTT. Its protein is CASGSGRRTGTDTQYF.

V is TRBV5-4 and J is TRBJ2-1, with 7 bases fitting TRBD1. The V and J ends lost 0 bases and 3 bases, in that order; junction bases with no gene match: 3. The CDR3 is 15 amino acids. The V gene's germline CDR1 is SGHNT and CDR2 YYREEE (reference sequence). For the CDR3, the DNA is TGTGCCAGCAGCTTGGTGGGACAGAACTACAATGAGCAGTTCTTC. Translating gives CASSLVGQNYNEQFF. Based on the CDR3 plus reference TRBV5-4 and TRBJ2-1, the full variable domain is ETGVTQSPTHLIKTRGQQVTLRCSSQSGHNTVSWYQQALGQGPQFIFQYYREEENGRGNFPPRFSGLQFPNYSSELNVNALELDDSALYLCASSLVGQNYNEQFFGPGTRLTVL.

The rearrangement joins TRBV4-1 to TRBJ2-6, with 7 bases identical to TRBD2. Germline assignment: CDR1 MGHRA and CDR2 YSYEKL. Trimming removed 1 base from V and 4 bases from J; junction bases left unmatched: 7. The CDR3 spans 17 residues. For the CDR3, the DNA is TGCGCCAGCAGCCAAGTCGGGGGAGGGGAAGGGGCCAACGTCCTGACTTTC. Translated, it gives CASSQVGGGEGANVLTF.

The chain recombines TRBV7-2 with TRBJ2-3; TRBD2 aligns across 9 bases. With V trimmed by 5 bases and J by 0 bases, 6 bases remained unmatched. Germline V CDR1 and CDR2: SGHTA, FQGNSA. This CDR3 is 16 amino acids long. CDR3 sequence (DNA): TGTGCCAGCAGCCCTAGCGGGACCCTTAGCACAGATACGCAGTATTTT. As protein: CASSPSGTLSTDTQYF.

This rearrangement joins TRBV25-1 to TRBJ1-5, with D perhaps matching TRBD1 (6 bases). Germline values: CDR1 MGHDK, CDR2 SYGVNS. Trimming took off 2 bases at V and 3 bases at J, with 11 bases between the two ends. CDR3 length: 15 residues. The DNA for the CDR3 is TGTGCCAGCAGTGAAACCGGGACAAACAATCAGCCCCAGCATTTT. This encodes CASSETGTNNQPQHF.

Here the CDR3 reads CASSLQRDYEQYF. For the CDR3, the DNA is TGTGCCAGCAGCCTCCAGAGGGACTACGAGCAGTACTTC. The chain employs TRBV7-2 and TRBJ2-7; TRBD2 might be the D (5 bases). This CDR3 has 13 residues. CDR1 and CDR2 (germline): SGHTA, FQGNSA. Trimming cost V 5 bases and J 3 bases, with 11 bases left between them. The variable domain in full, completed from reference TRBV7-2 and TRBJ2-7, reads GAGVSQSPSNKVTEKGKDVELRCDPISGHTALYWYRQSLGQGLEFLIYFQGNSAPDKSGLPSDRFSAERTGGSVSTLTIQRTQQEDSAVYLCASSLQRDYEQYFGPGTRLTVT.

This clone has only one observation. The gene calls are TRBV4-3 and TRBJ2-7, with 7 nucleotides matching TRBD2. Trimming removed 0 bases from V and 5 bases from J; junction bases left unmatched: 10. The germline V gene has CDR1 LGHNA and CDR2 YSLEER. The CDR3 is made up of 16 amino acids. The CDR3 spells CASSQEAGLPSDEQYF. The CDR3 region has the DNA TGCGCCAGCAGCCAAGAAGCGGGACTGCCTTCCGACGAGCAGTACTTC.

Written as DNA, the CDR3 is TGTGCCAGTAGTACCGGGGGAAGCTCCTACGAGCAGTACTTC. It codes for CASSTGGSSYEQYF. The chain carries TRBV19 and TRBJ2-5; a possible D gene is TRBD2 (6 bases). The J call may not be correct, given that the DNA end is closer to TRBJ2-7. The CDR3 is made up of 14 amino acids. Germline CDR1 LNHDA, CDR2 SQIVND (reference sequence).

J is TRBJ1-5 and V is TRBV7-2; D is uncertain. This CDR3 is built from 14 residues. V was clipped by 5 bases and J by 4 bases, with 12 bases between them. The germline V gene has CDR1 SGHTA and CDR2 FQGNSA. This CDR3 is CASSQALTNQPQHF. CDR3 sequence (DNA): TGTGCCAGCAGCCAAGCCCTCACGAATCAGCCCCAGCATTTT.

This clone was seen a single time. The chain has TRBV5-4 and TRBJ2-7; D may be TRBD2 (6 bases). Trimming stripped 0 bases from V and 0 bases from J, with 13 bases between. This CDR3 is 16 amino acids long. Germline lookup yields CDR1 SGHNT and CDR2 YYREEE (reference sequence). CDR3 region: CASSLASNGSSYEQYF. The CDR3 coding sequence is TGTGCCAGCAGCTTGGCTTCTAACGGGAGCTCCTACGAGCAGTACTTC.